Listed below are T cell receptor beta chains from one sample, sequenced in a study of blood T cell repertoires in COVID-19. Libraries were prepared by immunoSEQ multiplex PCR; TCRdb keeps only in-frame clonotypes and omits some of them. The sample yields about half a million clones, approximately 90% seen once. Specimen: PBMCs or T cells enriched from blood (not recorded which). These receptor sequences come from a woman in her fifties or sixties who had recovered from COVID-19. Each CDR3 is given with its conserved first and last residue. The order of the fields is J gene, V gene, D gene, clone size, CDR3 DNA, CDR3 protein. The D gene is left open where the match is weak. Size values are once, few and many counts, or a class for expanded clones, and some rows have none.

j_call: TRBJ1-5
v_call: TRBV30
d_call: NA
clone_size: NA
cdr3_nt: TGTGCCTGGAGTAGGCGGAGCAATCAGCCCCAGCATTTT
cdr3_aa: CAWSRRSNQPQHF

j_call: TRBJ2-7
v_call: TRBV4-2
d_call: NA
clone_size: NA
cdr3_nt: TGTGCCAGCAGCCTATCAGCTAGCAGCCCCTACGAGCAGTACTTC
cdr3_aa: CASSLSASSPYEQYF

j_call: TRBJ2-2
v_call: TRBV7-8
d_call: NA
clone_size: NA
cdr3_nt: TGTGCCACCAGTAGGGGGATTACCGAGCTGTTTTTT
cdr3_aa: CATSRGITELFF

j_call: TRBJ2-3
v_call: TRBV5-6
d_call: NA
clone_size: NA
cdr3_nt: TGTGCCAGCAGCTTGGCTCAGCCCGGGGATACGCAGTATTTT
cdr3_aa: CASSLAQPGDTQYF

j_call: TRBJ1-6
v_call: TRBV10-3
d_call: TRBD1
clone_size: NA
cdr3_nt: TGTGCCATTTCTAGGGACAGACAAAATTCACCCCTCCACTTT
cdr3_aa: CAISRDRQNSPLHF

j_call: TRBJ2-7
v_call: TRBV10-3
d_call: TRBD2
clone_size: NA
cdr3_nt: TGTGCCATCAGTGATGCCAGCGGGGGTTACGAGCAGTACTTC
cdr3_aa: CAISDASGGYEQYF

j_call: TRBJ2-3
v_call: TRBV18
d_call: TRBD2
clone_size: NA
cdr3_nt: TGTGCCAGCTCACCCGGGACTAGCGATACGCAGTATTTT
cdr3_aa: CASSPGTSDTQYF

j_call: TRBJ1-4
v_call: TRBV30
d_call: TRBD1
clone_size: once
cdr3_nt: TGTGCCTGGGACAGGGGGCTAGCTAATGAAAAACTGTTTTTT
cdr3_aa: CAWDRGLANEKLFF

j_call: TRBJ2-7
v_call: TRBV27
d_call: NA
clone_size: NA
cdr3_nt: TGTGCCAGCAGTCCAATCAATAGCGGTTACGAGCAGTACTTC
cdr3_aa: CASSPINSGYEQYF

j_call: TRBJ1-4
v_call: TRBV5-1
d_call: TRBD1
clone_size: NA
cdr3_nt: TGCGCCAGCAGCTCGGGGACAGGGTATGAAAAACTGTTTTTT
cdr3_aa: CASSSGTGYEKLFF

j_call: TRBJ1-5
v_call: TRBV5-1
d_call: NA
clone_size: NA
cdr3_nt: TGCGCCAGCAGCCCGGGGGTCAGCGATCAGCCCCAGCATTTT
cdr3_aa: CASSPGVSDQPQHF

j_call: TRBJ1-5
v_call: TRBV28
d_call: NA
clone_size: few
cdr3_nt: TGTGCCAGCAGTTTAACGGATCAGCCCCAGCATTTT
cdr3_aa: CASSLTDQPQHF

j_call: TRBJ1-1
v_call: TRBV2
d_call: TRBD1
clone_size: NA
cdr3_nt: TGTGCCAGCAGGAGGGGACAGGGGGCCGGCACTGAAGCTTTCTTT
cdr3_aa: CASRRGQGAGTEAFF

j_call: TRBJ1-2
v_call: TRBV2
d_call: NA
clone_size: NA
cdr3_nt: TGTGCCAGCAGTGAACAGGGGCCTAACTATGGCTACACCTTC
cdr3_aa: CASSEQGPNYGYTF

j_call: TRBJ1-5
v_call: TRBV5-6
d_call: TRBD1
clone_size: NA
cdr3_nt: TGTGCCAGCAGCTTACGACAGGGAGTCCAGCCCCAGCATTTT
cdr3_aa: CASSLRQGVQPQHF

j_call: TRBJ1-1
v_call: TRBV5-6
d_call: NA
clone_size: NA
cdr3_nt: TGTGCCAGCAGCGTAACAGTGGTTGGTGAAGCTTTCTTT
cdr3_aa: CASSVTVVGEAFF

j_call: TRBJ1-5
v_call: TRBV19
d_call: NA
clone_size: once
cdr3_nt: TGTGCCAGTAGTATGGCAGGGCCTAGCAATCAGCCCCAGCATTTT
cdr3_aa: CASSMAGPSNQPQHF

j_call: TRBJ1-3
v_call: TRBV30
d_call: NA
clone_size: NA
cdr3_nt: TGTGCCTGGAGCCTATCCGGGTATGGAAACACCATATATTTT
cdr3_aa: CAWSLSGYGNTIYF

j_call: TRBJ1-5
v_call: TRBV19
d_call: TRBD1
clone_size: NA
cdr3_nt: TGTGCCAGTAGGTTGGGACAGCAACCCCATCAGCCCCAGCATTTT
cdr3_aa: CASRLGQQPHQPQHF

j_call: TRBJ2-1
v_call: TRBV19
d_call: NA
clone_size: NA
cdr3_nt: TGTGCCAGTGCGACTTCTAGGAGGGCAAGCTACAATGAGCAGTTCTTC
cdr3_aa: CASATSRRASYNEQFF

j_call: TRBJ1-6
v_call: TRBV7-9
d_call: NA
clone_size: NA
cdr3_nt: TGTGCCAGCAGCTTAGCGCGTACGGGGAATTCACCCCTCCACTTT
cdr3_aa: CASSLARTGNSPLHF

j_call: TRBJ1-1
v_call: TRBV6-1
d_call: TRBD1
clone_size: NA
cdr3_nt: TGTGCCAGCAGTGACATGGGACAGAGCACTGAAGCTTTCTTT
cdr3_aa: CASSDMGQSTEAFF

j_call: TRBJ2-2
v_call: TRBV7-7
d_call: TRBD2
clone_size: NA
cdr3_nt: TGTGCTAGCAGCTTTGGACTAGCGGGGAGGACCGGGGAGCTGTTTTTT
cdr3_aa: CASSFGLAGRTGELFF

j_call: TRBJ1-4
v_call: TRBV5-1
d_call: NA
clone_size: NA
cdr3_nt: TGCGCCAGCAGCCTGGGGGGAGGAGAAAAACTGTTTTTT
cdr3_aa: CASSLGGGEKLFF

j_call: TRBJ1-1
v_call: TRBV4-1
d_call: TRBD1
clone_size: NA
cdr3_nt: TGCGCCAGCAGCCGCCTACCGGGACAGGGAGGCACTGAAGCTTTCTTT
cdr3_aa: CASSRLPGQGGTEAFF

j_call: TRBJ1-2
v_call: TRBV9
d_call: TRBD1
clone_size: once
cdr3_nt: TGTGCCAGCAGCGCTCCGACAGGGTTAGCTAACTATGGCTACACCTTC
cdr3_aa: CASSAPTGLANYGYTF

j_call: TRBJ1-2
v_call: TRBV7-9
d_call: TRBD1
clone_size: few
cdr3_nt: TGTGCCAGCAGCTCCGGACAGGGGCTGAACTATGGCTACACCTTC
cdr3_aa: CASSSGQGLNYGYTF

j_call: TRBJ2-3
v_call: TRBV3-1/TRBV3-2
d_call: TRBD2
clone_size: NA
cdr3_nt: TGTGCCAGCAGCCTCCTCGGCTCTAGCGGGGGCCCTCGAGCAAATACGCAGTATTTT
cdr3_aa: CASSLLGSSGGPRANTQYF

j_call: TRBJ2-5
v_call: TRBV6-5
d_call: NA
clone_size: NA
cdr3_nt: TGTGCCAGCAGTTTTACAGATCAAGAGACCCAGTACTTC
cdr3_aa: CASSFTDQETQYF

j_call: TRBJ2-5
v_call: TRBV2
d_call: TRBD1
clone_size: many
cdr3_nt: TGTGCCAGCAGGGGGCAGGGGGCGACCCAGTACTTC
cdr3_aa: CASRGQGATQYF

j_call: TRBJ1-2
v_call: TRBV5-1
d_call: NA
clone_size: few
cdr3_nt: TGCGCCAGCAGCTTGGGACAGGCAACTAACTATGGCTACACCTTC
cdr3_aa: CASSLGQATNYGYTF

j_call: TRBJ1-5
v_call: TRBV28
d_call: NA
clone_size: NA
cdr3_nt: TGTGCCAGCAGTTTAGCGGACGGGAGAAATCAGCCCCAGCATTTT
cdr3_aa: CASSLADGRNQPQHF

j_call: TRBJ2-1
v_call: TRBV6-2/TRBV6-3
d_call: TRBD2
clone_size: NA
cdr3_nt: TGTGCCAGCAGCCGCCGACTAGCGGGGGCCGTCAACACCAACTACAATGAGCAGTTCTTC
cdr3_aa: CASSRRLAGAVNTNYNEQFF

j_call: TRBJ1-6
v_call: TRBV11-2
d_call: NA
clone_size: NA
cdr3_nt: TGTGCCAGCAGCTCACAAGGGGGGGCCTATTCACCCCTCCACTTT
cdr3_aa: CASSSQGGAYSPLHF

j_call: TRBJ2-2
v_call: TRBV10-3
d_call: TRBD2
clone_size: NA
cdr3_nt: TGTGCCATCAGTGAAGATCTAGCGGGGGGGCTACGGACCGGGGAGCTGTTTTTT
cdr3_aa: CAISEDLAGGLRTGELFF